The T cell receptor beta chain described here comes from a study of blood T cell repertoires in COVID-19. The wider study: Spain, Italy and the United States supplied samples that represented acute and convalescent COVID-19. The cDNA or gDNA used as material had been derived from T cells, B-cell-depleted T cells, or PBMCs.

As originally analysed: Reference gene primer amplification gave nucleated cell count estimates. Generated by immunoSEQ multiplex PCR, the TCRdb table keeps only in-frame clones and is missing some. From that table come the V and J calls and clone size; the DNA was used to work out D and trimming. The table lists about 220,000 clones, 80% to 90% of them singletons. A few counts support this clone. This CDR3 is 16 amino acids long. Germline V gene lookup returns CDR1 KGHDR and CDR2 SFDVKD. V lost 5 bases, J lost 3 bases, and 6 bases stayed unmatched. Enrolled through a virtual design, the participants were between 18 and 89 years of age and came from 24 US areas.

The chain has TRBV24-1 and TRBJ2-1; TRBD2 matches at 10 bases. The sample consisted of PBMCs or T cells enriched from blood (not recorded which). The sequence was obtained from a woman between 40 and 55 years old with acute COVID-19. The CDR3 sequence is CATSGLTSGFYNEQFF. The CDR3, as DNA: TGTGCCACCAGTGGGTTGACTAGCGGGTTCTACAATGAGCAGTTCTTC.